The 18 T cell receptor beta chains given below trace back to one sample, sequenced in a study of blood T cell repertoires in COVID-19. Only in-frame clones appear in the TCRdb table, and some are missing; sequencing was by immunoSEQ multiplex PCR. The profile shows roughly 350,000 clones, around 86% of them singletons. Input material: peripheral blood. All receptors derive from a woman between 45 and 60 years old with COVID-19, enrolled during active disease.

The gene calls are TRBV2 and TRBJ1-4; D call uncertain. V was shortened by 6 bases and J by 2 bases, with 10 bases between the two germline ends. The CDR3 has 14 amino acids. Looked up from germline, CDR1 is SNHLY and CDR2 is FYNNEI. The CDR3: CASRIQWTNEKLFF. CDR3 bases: TGTGCCAGCAGGATACAGTGGACTAATGAAAAACTGTTTTTT.

Here the CDR3 reads CASSGAPGGSSYNEQFF. In nucleotides, the CDR3 is TGCGCCAGCAGTGGGGCACCGGGGGGAAGCTCCTACAATGAGCAGTTCTTC. This chain links TRBV10-1 with TRBJ2-1, with TRBD2 identical over 7 bases. Germline V gene sequence: CDR1 WNHNN, CDR2 SYGVQD (reference sequence). The junction had 9 bases not matched to a gene; V was cut back by 4 bases and J by 0 bases. The CDR3 covers 17 residues.

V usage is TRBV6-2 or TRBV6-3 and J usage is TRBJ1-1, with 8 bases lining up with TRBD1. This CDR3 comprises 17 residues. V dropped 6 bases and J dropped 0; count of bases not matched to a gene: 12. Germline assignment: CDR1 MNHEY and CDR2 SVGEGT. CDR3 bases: TGTGCCAGCAGCCTCAGGGGGCGTCCGTTCATGAACACTGAAGCTTTCTTT. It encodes CASSLRGRPFMNTEAFF.

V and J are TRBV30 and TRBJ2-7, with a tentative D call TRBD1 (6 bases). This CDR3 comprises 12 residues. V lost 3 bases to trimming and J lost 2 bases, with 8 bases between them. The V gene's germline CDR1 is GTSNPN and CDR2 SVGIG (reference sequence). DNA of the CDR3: TGTGCCTGGAGAACAGGGCCCTACGAGCAGTACTTC. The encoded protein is CAWRTGPYEQYF.

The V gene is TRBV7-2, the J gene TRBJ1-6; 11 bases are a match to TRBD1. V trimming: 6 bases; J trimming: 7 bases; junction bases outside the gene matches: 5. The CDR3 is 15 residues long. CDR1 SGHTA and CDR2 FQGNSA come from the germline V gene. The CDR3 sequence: CASSRGQGANSPLHF. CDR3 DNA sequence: TGTGCCAGCAGTCGTGGACAGGGGGCGAATTCACCCCTCCACTTT.

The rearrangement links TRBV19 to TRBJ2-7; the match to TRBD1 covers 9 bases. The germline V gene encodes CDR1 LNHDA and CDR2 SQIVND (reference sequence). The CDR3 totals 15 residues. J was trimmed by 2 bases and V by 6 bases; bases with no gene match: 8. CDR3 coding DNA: TGTGCCAGTAGGCAACCGGGACAGGGCCCCTACGAGCAGTACTTC. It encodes CASRQPGQGPYEQYF.

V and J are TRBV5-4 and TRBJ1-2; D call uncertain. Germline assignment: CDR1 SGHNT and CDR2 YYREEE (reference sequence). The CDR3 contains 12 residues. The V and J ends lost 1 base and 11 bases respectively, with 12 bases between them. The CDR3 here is CASSLLAADYTF. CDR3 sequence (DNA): TGTGCCAGCAGCTTGTTAGCTGCTGATTACACCTTC.

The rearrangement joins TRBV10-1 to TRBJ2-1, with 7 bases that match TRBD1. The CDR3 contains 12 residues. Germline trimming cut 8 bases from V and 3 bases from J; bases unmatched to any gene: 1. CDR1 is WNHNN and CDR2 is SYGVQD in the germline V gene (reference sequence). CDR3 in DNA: TGCGCCAGCCGGGACAGCTACAATGAGCAGTTCTTC. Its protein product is CASRDSYNEQFF.

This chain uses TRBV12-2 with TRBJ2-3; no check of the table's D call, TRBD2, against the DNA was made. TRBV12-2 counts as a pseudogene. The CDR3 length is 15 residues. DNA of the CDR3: TGTGCAAGTCGCTTACTAGCGGAAGTCACAGATACGCAGTATTTT. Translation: CASRLLAEVTDTQYF.

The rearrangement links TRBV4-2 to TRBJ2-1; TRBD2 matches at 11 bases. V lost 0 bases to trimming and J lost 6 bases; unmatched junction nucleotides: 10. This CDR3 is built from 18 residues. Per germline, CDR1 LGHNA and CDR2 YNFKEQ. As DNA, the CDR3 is TGTGCCAGCAGCCAAGATCACCTTTTAGCGGGAGGGGCCAATGAGCAGTTCTTC. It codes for CASSQDHLLAGGANEQFF.

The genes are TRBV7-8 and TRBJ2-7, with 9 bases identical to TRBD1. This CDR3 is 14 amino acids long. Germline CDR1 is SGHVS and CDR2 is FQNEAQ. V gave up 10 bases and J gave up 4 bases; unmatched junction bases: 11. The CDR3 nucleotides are TGTGCCACCTCGACCGGGACAGGGATGTACGAGCAGTACTTC. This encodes CATSTGTGMYEQYF. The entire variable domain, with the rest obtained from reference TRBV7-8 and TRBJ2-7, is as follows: GAGVSQSPRYKVAKRGQDVALRCDPISGHVSLFWYQQALGQGPEFLTYFQNEAQLDKSGLPSDRFFAERPEGSVSTLKIQRTQQEDSAVYLCATSTGTGMYEQYFGPGTRLTVT.

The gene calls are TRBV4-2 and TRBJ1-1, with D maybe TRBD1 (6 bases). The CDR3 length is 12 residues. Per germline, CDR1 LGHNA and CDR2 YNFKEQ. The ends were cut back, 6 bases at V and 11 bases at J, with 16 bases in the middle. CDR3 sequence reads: CASRVGDNVAFF. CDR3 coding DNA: TGTGCCAGCAGAGTCGGGGACAACGTCGCTTTCTTT.

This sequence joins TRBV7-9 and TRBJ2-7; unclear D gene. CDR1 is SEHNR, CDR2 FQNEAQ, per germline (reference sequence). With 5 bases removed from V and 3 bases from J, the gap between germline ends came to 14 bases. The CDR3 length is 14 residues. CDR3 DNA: TGTGCCAGCAGCAACCGGGTCATCGGCTACGAGCAGTACTTC. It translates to CASSNRVIGYEQYF.

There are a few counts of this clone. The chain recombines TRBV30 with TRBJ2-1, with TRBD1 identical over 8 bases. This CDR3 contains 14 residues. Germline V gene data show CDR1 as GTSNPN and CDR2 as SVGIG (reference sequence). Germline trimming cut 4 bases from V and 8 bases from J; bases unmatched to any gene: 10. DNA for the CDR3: TGTGCCTGGAATACAGGGGGAGGTTGGTATGAGCAGTTCTTC. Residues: CAWNTGGGWYEQFF. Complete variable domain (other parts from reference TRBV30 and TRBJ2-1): SQTIHQWPATLVQPVGSPLSLECTVEGTSNPNLYWYRQAAGRGLQLLFYSVGIGQISSEVPQNLSASRPQDRQFILSSKKLLLSDSGFYLCAWNTGGGWYEQFFGPGTRLTVL.

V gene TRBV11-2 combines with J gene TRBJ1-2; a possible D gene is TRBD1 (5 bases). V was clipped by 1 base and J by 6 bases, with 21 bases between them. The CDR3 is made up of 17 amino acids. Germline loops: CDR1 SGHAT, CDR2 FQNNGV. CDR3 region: CASSLAEGHIEMDGYTF. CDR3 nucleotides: TGTGCCAGCAGCTTAGCGGAGGGGCATATTGAAATGGATGGCTACACCTTC.

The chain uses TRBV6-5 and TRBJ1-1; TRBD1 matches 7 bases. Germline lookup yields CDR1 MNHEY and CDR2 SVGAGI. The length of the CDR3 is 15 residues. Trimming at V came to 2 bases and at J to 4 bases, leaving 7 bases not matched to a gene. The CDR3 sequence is CASSYPRGSATEAFF. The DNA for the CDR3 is TGTGCCAGCAGTTACCCCAGGGGGAGTGCCACTGAAGCTTTCTTT.

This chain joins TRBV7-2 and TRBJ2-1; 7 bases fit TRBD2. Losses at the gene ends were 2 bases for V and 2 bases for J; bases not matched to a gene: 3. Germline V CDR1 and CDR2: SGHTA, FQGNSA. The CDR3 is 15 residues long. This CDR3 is CASSLQGGAYNEQFF. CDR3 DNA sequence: TGTGCCAGCAGCTTACAGGGAGGGGCCTACAATGAGCAGTTCTTC.

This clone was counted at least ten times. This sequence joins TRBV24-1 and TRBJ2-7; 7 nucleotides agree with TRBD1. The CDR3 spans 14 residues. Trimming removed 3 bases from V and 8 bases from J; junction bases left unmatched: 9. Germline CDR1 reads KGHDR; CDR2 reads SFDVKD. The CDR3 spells CATSDPYRDRKQYF. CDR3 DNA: TGTGCCACCAGTGATCCTTACCGGGACAGAAAGCAGTACTTC.